This is a list of T cell receptor beta chains from one sample in a study of early T cells in non-severe SARS-CoV-2 infection. TCRdb re-called the 5' RACE reads with MiXCR, one entry per CDR3 protein. There are approximately 97,000 distinct CDR3 sequences in the sample; approximately 11% occur only once, and about 4.5% lies in the top ten. This sample comprised whole blood, obtained at baseline. The receptors were gathered from an adult who was a healthcare worker with PCR-confirmed SARS-CoV-2 infection or an uninfected control (not recorded which). The CDR3 runs from the conserved cysteine through the conserved F or W. Each record gives: CDR3 protein, CDR3 DNA, clone size, V gene, D gene, J gene. A D gene is named only where the DNA matches it firmly. The size field is filled for only some rows; it gives once, few, many or a size class.

CDR3aa: CSAPDYRVGYEQYF; CDR3nt: TGCAGTGCTCCCGATTATCGGGTGGGCTACGAGCAGTACTTC; abundance: few; v_gene: TRBV20-1; d_gene: .; j_gene: TRBJ2-7
CDR3aa: CAISDSRVGHGYTF; CDR3nt: TGTGCCATCAGTGACTCCAGGGTGGGACATGGCTACACCTTC; abundance: few; v_gene: TRBV10-3; d_gene: .; j_gene: TRBJ1-2
CDR3aa: CATSRNRGVEGYTF; CDR3nt: TGTGCCACCAGCAGAAATCGTGGGGTAGAAGGCTACACCTTC; abundance: many; v_gene: TRBV15; d_gene: .; j_gene: TRBJ1-2
CDR3aa: CSARGQGAANEKLFF; CDR3nt: TGCAGTGCTAGAGGACAGGGGGCGGCTAATGAAAAACTGTTTTTT; abundance: .; v_gene: TRBV20-1; d_gene: TRBD1; j_gene: TRBJ1-4
CDR3aa: CSAGQGANEQFF; CDR3nt: TGCAGCGCGGGACAGGGCGCAAATGAGCAGTTCTTC; abundance: few; v_gene: TRBV29-1; d_gene: TRBD1; j_gene: TRBJ2-1
CDR3aa: CSVEAGTGELFF; CDR3nt: TGCAGCGTTGAAGCGGGAACCGGGGAGCTGTTTTTT; abundance: many; v_gene: TRBV29-1; d_gene: .; j_gene: TRBJ2-2
CDR3aa: CASSLRRLRDRSYEQYF; CDR3nt: TGCGCCAGCAGCTTGAGGCGTCTGAGGGACCGGTCTTACGAGCAGTACTTC; abundance: .; v_gene: TRBV5-1; d_gene: .; j_gene: TRBJ2-7
CDR3aa: CASTHQGYNEQFF; CDR3nt: TGTGCCAGCACCCATCAGGGGTACAATGAGCAGTTCTTC; abundance: .; v_gene: TRBV27; d_gene: .; j_gene: TRBJ2-1
CDR3aa: CASSPFITGGAGETQYF; CDR3nt: TGTGCCAGCAGCCCATTTATTACGGGGGGCGCAGGAGAGACCCAGTACTTC; abundance: many; v_gene: TRBV5-4; d_gene: .; j_gene: TRBJ2-5
CDR3aa: CASSLDFYNEQFF; CDR3nt: TGTGCCAGCAGTCTCGACTTCTACAATGAGCAGTTCTTC; abundance: many; v_gene: TRBV27; d_gene: .; j_gene: TRBJ2-1
CDR3aa: CSVDNQERPDEQYF; CDR3nt: TGCAGCGTTGATAATCAGGAGCGCCCCGACGAGCAGTACTTC; abundance: few; v_gene: TRBV29-1; d_gene: .; j_gene: TRBJ2-7
CDR3aa: CASSFRGRATDTQYF; CDR3nt: TGTGCCAGCAGCTTCAGGGGGCGAGCCACAGATACGCAGTATTTT; abundance: few; v_gene: TRBV7-6; d_gene: TRBD1; j_gene: TRBJ2-3
CDR3aa: CSAHQRSNQPQHF; CDR3nt: TGCAGTGCTCATCAAAGGAGCAATCAGCCCCAGCATTTT; abundance: few; v_gene: TRBV20-1; d_gene: .; j_gene: TRBJ1-5
CDR3aa: CASSPRDGEAFF; CDR3nt: TGTGCCAGCTCACCACGTGACGGTGAAGCTTTCTTT; abundance: many; v_gene: TRBV18; d_gene: .; j_gene: TRBJ1-1
CDR3aa: CSAKTRSGGMNTEAFF; CDR3nt: TGCAGTGCCAAGACAAGGTCAGGGGGAATGAACACTGAAGCTTTCTTT; abundance: few; v_gene: TRBV20-1; d_gene: TRBD1; j_gene: TRBJ1-1
CDR3aa: CASSEAAGFHTDTQYF; CDR3nt: TGTGCCAGCAGTGAAGCGGCGGGCTTCCACACAGATACGCAGTATTTT; abundance: .; v_gene: TRBV2; d_gene: .; j_gene: TRBJ2-3
CDR3aa: CASSQGARTEAFF; CDR3nt: TGTGCCAGCAGCCAGGGGGCCAGGACTGAAGCTTTCTTT; abundance: few; v_gene: TRBV12-3/TRBV12-4; d_gene: TRBD1; j_gene: TRBJ1-1
CDR3aa: CASSQTFYEQYF; CDR3nt: TGTGCCAGCAGCCAGACCTTTTACGAGCAGTACTTC; abundance: few; v_gene: TRBV7-2; d_gene: .; j_gene: TRBJ2-7
CDR3aa: CASSLTGLQNEQFF; CDR3nt: TGTGCCAGCAGTTTGACTGGCTTACAGAATGAGCAGTTCTTC; abundance: few; v_gene: TRBV28; d_gene: .; j_gene: TRBJ2-1
CDR3aa: CATSRDRGQPDTQYF; CDR3nt: TGTGCCACCAGCAGAGATAGGGGACAGCCAGATACGCAGTATTTT; abundance: .; v_gene: TRBV15; d_gene: TRBD1; j_gene: TRBJ2-3
CDR3aa: CASSGKQGSGQETQYF; CDR3nt: TGTGCCAGCAGCGGTAAACAGGGATCAGGGCAAGAGACCCAGTACTTC; abundance: few; v_gene: TRBV5-4; d_gene: .; j_gene: TRBJ2-5
CDR3aa: CASSSERYSNQPQHF; CDR3nt: TGTGCCAGCAGTTCTGAGCGGTATAGCAATCAGCCCCAGCATTTT; abundance: .; v_gene: TRBV3-1; d_gene: .; j_gene: TRBJ1-5
CDR3aa: CASSPRSDRPPPYEQYF; CDR3nt: TGTGCCAGCAGTCCTCGTTCCGACAGGCCCCCACCTTACGAGCAGTACTTC; abundance: .; v_gene: TRBV6-5; d_gene: .; j_gene: TRBJ2-7
CDR3aa: CASSYEDRPPYEQYF; CDR3nt: TGTGCCAGCAGTTACGAGGACAGACCCCCCTACGAGCAGTACTTC; abundance: .; v_gene: TRBV6-5; d_gene: .; j_gene: TRBJ2-7
CDR3aa: CASSLYSGATDTQYF; CDR3nt: TGTGCCAGCAGCTTGTATAGCGGGGCGACAGATACGCAGTATTTT; abundance: few; v_gene: TRBV11-3; d_gene: TRBD2; j_gene: TRBJ2-3
CDR3aa: CASSPLGGFYNEQFF; CDR3nt: TGTGCCAGCAGCCCTCTGGGGGGGTTCTACAATGAGCAGTTCTTC; abundance: few; v_gene: TRBV7-2; d_gene: TRBD2; j_gene: TRBJ2-1
CDR3aa: CSAETSFGRGKNIQYF; CDR3nt: TGCAGTGCCGAGACCTCTTTCGGCAGGGGAAAAAACATTCAGTACTTC; abundance: .; v_gene: TRBV20-1; d_gene: .; j_gene: TRBJ2-4
CDR3aa: CAWTGLPQVSPSTNEKLFF; CDR3nt: TGTGCCTGGACAGGGCTTCCGCAAGTTTCACCCTCAACTAATGAAAAACTGTTTTTT; abundance: few; v_gene: TRBV30; d_gene: .; j_gene: TRBJ1-4
CDR3aa: CASSAQGQAYSYEQYF; CDR3nt: TGTGCCAGCAGTGCACAAGGACAGGCTTACTCCTACGAGCAGTACTTC; abundance: few; v_gene: TRBV6-1; d_gene: TRBD1; j_gene: TRBJ2-7
CDR3aa: CASHKQQGNTGELFF; CDR3nt: TGCGCCAGTCATAAACAACAGGGGAACACCGGGGAGCTGTTTTTT; abundance: many; v_gene: TRBV5-1; d_gene: .; j_gene: TRBJ2-2
CDR3aa: CASSQAGFTEAFF; CDR3nt: TGTGCCAGCAGCCAAGCTGGGTTCACTGAAGCTTTCTTT; abundance: many; v_gene: TRBV3-1; d_gene: .; j_gene: TRBJ1-1
CDR3aa: CAIRRIGTGVGNTIYF; CDR3nt: TGTGCCATCCGGAGAATCGGAACAGGGGTAGGAAACACCATATATTTT; abundance: many; v_gene: TRBV10-3; d_gene: TRBD1; j_gene: TRBJ1-3
CDR3aa: CSAKRGTSGMYTQYF; CDR3nt: TGCAGTGCTAAGAGGGGGACTAGCGGGATGTATACGCAGTATTTT; abundance: many; v_gene: TRBV20-1; d_gene: TRBD2; j_gene: TRBJ2-3
CDR3aa: CASSRQRDNEQFF; CDR3nt: TGTGCCAGCAGCCGCCAGCGGGACAATGAGCAGTTCTTC; abundance: .; v_gene: TRBV7-3; d_gene: .; j_gene: TRBJ2-1
CDR3aa: CASSPRGTERLGQYF; CDR3nt: TGTGCCAGCAGCCCCCGGGGGACAGAGCGCCTCGGACAGTACTTC; abundance: few; v_gene: TRBV3-1; d_gene: .; j_gene: TRBJ2-7
CDR3aa: CASSFGMTRGGEAFF; CDR3nt: TGTGCCAGCAGCTTTGGGATGACCCGGGGAGGCGAAGCTTTCTTT; abundance: .; v_gene: TRBV7-2; d_gene: .; j_gene: TRBJ1-1
CDR3aa: CASSADRGRELTF; CDR3nt: TGTGCCAGCAGCGCGGACAGGGGGCGCGAATTAACCTTC; abundance: .; v_gene: TRBV7-2; d_gene: TRBD1; j_gene: TRBJ1-2
CDR3aa: CASSARTSGTTDTQYF; CDR3nt: TGTGCCAGCAGTGCACGGACTAGCGGGACCACAGATACGCAGTATTTT; abundance: many; v_gene: TRBV27; d_gene: TRBD2; j_gene: TRBJ2-3
CDR3aa: CASSLSASGVADTQYF; CDR3nt: TGTGCCAGCAGTTTATCGGCCAGCGGGGTAGCAGATACGCAGTATTTT; abundance: few; v_gene: TRBV27; d_gene: TRBD2; j_gene: TRBJ2-3
CDR3aa: CASSVGTGINREKLFF; CDR3nt: TGTGCCAGCAGCGTAGGGACAGGGATAAATCGTGAAAAACTGTTTTTT; abundance: many; v_gene: TRBV9; d_gene: TRBD1; j_gene: TRBJ1-4
CDR3aa: CAWRRDSYGYTF; CDR3nt: TGTGCCTGGAGGAGGGACAGCTATGGCTACACCTTC; abundance: few; v_gene: TRBV30; d_gene: TRBD1; j_gene: TRBJ1-2
CDR3aa: CASRERETQYF; CDR3nt: TGTGCCAGCAGAGAGCGGGAGACCCAGTACTTC; abundance: many; v_gene: TRBV6-2/TRBV6-3; d_gene: .; j_gene: TRBJ2-5
CDR3aa: CASSLGTAASYEQYF; CDR3nt: TGTGCCAGCAGCTTAGGGACGGCGGCGTCCTACGAGCAGTACTTC; abundance: few; v_gene: TRBV7-9; d_gene: .; j_gene: TRBJ2-7
CDR3aa: CATDRDRGPGANVLTF; CDR3nt: TGTGCCACGGACCGGGACAGGGGCCCTGGGGCCAACGTCCTGACTTTC; abundance: few; v_gene: TRBV12-3/TRBV12-4; d_gene: TRBD1; j_gene: TRBJ2-6
CDR3aa: CSAAPGLVGTDTQYF; CDR3nt: TGCAGTGCCGCTCCGGGACTAGTGGGCACAGATACGCAGTATTTT; abundance: .; v_gene: TRBV20-1; d_gene: TRBD2; j_gene: TRBJ2-3
CDR3aa: CASSGNGEQYF; CDR3nt: TGTGCCAGCAGTGGTAACGGCGAGCAGTACTTC; abundance: few; v_gene: TRBV6-2/TRBV6-3; d_gene: .; j_gene: TRBJ2-7
CDR3aa: CASSEGPAGELFF; CDR3nt: TGCGCCAGCAGTGAAGGCCCAGCCGGGGAGCTGTTTTTT; abundance: few; v_gene: TRBV10-1; d_gene: .; j_gene: TRBJ2-2
CDR3aa: CASSPGQGPYEQYF; CDR3nt: TGTGCCAGCTCTCCAGGACAGGGCCCCTACGAGCAGTACTTC; abundance: many; v_gene: TRBV18; d_gene: TRBD1; j_gene: TRBJ2-7
CDR3aa: CASSYGLAGTYEQYF; CDR3nt: TGTGCCAGCAGCTACGGACTAGCGGGGACATACGAGCAGTACTTC; abundance: .; v_gene: TRBV7-2; d_gene: TRBD2; j_gene: TRBJ2-7
CDR3aa: CASSLTQNEQFF; CDR3nt: TGTGCCAGCAGCTTGACCCAGAATGAGCAGTTCTTC; abundance: few; v_gene: TRBV6-4; d_gene: .; j_gene: TRBJ2-1
CDR3aa: CASSQLLQGDEKLFF; CDR3nt: TGCGCCAGCAGCCAATTGTTACAGGGAGATGAAAAACTGTTTTTT; abundance: .; v_gene: TRBV4-3; d_gene: .; j_gene: TRBJ1-4
CDR3aa: CASSVGSNYGYTF; CDR3nt: TGTGCCAGCAGTGTCGGTTCTAACTATGGCTACACCTTC; abundance: many; v_gene: TRBV6-1; d_gene: .; j_gene: TRBJ1-2
CDR3aa: CASNHRASDGYTF; CDR3nt: TGTGCCAGCAATCACCGGGCCTCTGATGGCTACACCTTC; abundance: .; v_gene: TRBV11-2; d_gene: .; j_gene: TRBJ1-2
CDR3aa: CASSQEETRSYTF; CDR3nt: TGTGCCAGCAGCCAAGAAGAGACAAGAAGCTACACCTTC; abundance: many; v_gene: TRBV4-2; d_gene: .; j_gene: TRBJ1-2